This T cell receptor (beta chain) was obtained from a study of persistence of HIV-infected CD4 T cells (dated by TCRdb to 2019 to 2021). In the study overall: CMV- and HIV-1 Gag-responding CD4+ T cells were isolated from ART-treated individuals so that antigen-driven clonal expansion of HIV-1-infected cells could be examined. The median time participants had been on suppressive ART was about eight years. Apart from a couple of participants who underwent leukapheresis at a single time point, peripheral blood samples of up to about 180 mL were collected from participants at multiple time points. TCRbeta sequencing assessed the clonality of all cells in each sorted population, while proviral sequencing assessed the clonality of infected cells. For the TCR cluster analysis across participants, 8 participants were included for CMV and about 7 participants for Gag. Study-wide findings and limitations: A correlation was observed between TCR oligoclonality and proviral oligoclonality within the same sorted populations. Significantly lower TCRbeta richness was observed in CMV- and Gag-responding cells than in anti-CD3/anti-CD28-responding cells, and higher oligoclonality was observed in CMV-responding cells than in CD3/CD28-stimulated and Gag-responding cells. Restriction of bulk TCR analyses to the rare CMV-responding cells that actually carried HIV-1 proviruses was not possible. Only a small number of individuals took part in the study, and the range of antigens tested was limited. Antigen-responding cells were enriched for degenerate expanded CDR3beta sequences, which suggests convergent selection of CD4+ responses to CMV and Gag.

The immunoSEQ hsTCRB assay version 4, run in survey mode, was used to sequence TCRbeta repertoires from genomic DNA. For TCRbeta sequencing, genomic DNA was diluted to 10 ng/uL, and up to 1 ug was used per sample. Per the source publication's procedure: TCRbeta data were analyzed in ImmunoSeq Analyzer 3.0, with diversity computed on productive nucleotide rearrangements. The improved Chao index was used to estimate lower-bound TCR diversity, and the Gini coefficient was used to estimate clonality using the Immunarch R package. When different nucleotide rearrangements encoded the same CDR3beta amino acid sequence, each rearrangement was treated as a distinct clonotype. Differential abundance analysis identified TCRbeta sequences significantly enriched in antigen-responding cells relative to anti-CD3/anti-CD28-activated cells. Using predicted peptide-MHC specificity as the basis, GLIPH2 grouped TCRs into clusters, both for each participant individually and for the merged data sets that combined participants. This immuneACCESS table, as held by TCRdb, lists in-frame sequences with V and J called but not all clones. Of the missing ones, under half trace to an unresolved V gene in checked studies; the others have no known cause. That table supplies the V and J calls and clone size; D and trimming were determined from the DNA. This sample comprises 25,000 to 30,000 clones, more than 75% of them detected only once. The leading ten clones occupy about 4.6% of the sample.

The germline V gene (reference sequence) sets CDR1 to LNHDA and CDR2 to SQIVND. Trimming accounts for 4 bases at V and 6 bases at J, while the number of junction bases matched to no gene is 4. Counted from cysteine to phenylalanine, this CDR3 has 13 amino acids. The kept DNA is CDR3 alone, 39 bases in frame from the first base. Notes on this clone: The clone's antigen remains unknown. There are no base qualities to consult, and no much larger clone falls within one base.

The sample's treatment or condition label is to be understood as: suppressive antiretroviral therapy. Lysates of CMV-infected fibroblasts at 10 ug/mL were used to stimulate the cells. Nonresponding CD40L-negative CD69-negative CD45RO-high memory CD4+ T cells were sorted as memory populations depleted of antigen-responding cells. HIV-1-infected adults in whom suppressive ART had been started during chronic infection were enrolled as participants. For at least 4 years, participants had undetectable plasma HIV-1 RNA, below 50 copies/mL. To be included, a participant needed positive CMV serology and a CD4+ T cell count above 400 cells/uL. Before stimulation, PBMCs were isolated using density centrifugation and then depleted of CD8+ T cells. Stimulation of CD8-depleted PBMCs was carried out for over 15 hours with anti-CD28/CD49d costimulation, CD40-blocking antibody and enfuvirtide, to prevent new infections. Cell sorting was done on a Beckman Coulter MoFlo Legacy or XDP sorter, and dead cells were excluded with propidium iodide. The QIAamp DNA Mini Kit was used for genomic DNA extraction from samples above one million cells, and the Quick-DNA Microprep Kit was used otherwise.

The material sequenced was CD4+ T cells sorted from PBMCs after roughly 18-hour stimulation, taken from a patient who received antiretroviral therapy. Taken with the paper, the label for cell subset or site translates to: CD40L-CD69- CD45RO-high memory CD4 T cells not responding to CMV lysate. The clonotype originates from an adult man with HIV who was CMV-seropositive. Recombination connected TRBV19 to TRBJ2-7; TRBD2 matches 9 bases in the middle. The DNA reads as follows: TGTGCCAGTAGTAGCCTAGCGGGGCTCGAGCAGTACTTC. Protein translation: CASSSLAGLEQYF.